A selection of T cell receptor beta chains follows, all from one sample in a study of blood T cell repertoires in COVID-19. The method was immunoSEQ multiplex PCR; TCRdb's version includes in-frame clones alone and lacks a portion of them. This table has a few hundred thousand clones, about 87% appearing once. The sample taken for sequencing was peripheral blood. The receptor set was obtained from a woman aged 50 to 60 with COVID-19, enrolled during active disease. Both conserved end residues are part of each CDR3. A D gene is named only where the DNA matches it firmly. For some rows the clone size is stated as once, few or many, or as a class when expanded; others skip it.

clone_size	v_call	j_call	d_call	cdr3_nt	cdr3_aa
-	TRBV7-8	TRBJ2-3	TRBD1	TGTGCCAGCAGCCGGACAGGGGGCACAGATACGCAGTATTTT	CASSRTGGTDTQYF
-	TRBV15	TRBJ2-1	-	TGTGCCACCAGCAAAAGCTGGACAGCCGAGCAGTTCTTC	CATSKSWTAEQFF
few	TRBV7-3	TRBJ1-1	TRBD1	TGTGCCAGCAGCTTAAGCAGTAGAGGGGGCAAGAACACTGAAGCTTTCTTT	CASSLSSRGGKNTEAFF
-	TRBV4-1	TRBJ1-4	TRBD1	TGCGCCAGCAGCCGCAGGGGGGAAGAAAAACTGTTTTTT	CASSRRGEEKLFF
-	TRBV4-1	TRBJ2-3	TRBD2	TGCGCCAGCAGCCAAGAGGGAGGGCCATACACAGATACGCAGTATTTT	CASSQEGGPYTDTQYF
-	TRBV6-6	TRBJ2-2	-	TGTGCCAGCAGATTAGGAGGCAACCAGGCCGGGGAGCTGTTTTTT	CASRLGGNQAGELFF
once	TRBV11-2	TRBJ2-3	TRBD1	TGTGCCAGCAGCTTAGGGACAGGGGGCCCGCCTAGCACAGATACGCAGTATTTT	CASSLGTGGPPSTDTQYF
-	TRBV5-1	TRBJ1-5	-	TGCGCCAGCAGCTTGGATGGCAGCAATCAGCCCCAGCATTTT	CASSLDGSNQPQHF
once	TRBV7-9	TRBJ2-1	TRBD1	TGTGCCAGCAGCTCAATTAGACGGGGACAGGGTATATACAATGAGCAGTTCTTC	CASSSIRRGQGIYNEQFF
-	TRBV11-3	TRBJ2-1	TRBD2	TGTGCCAGCAGTCGACTAGCGGACTACAATGAGCAGTTCTTC	CASSRLADYNEQFF
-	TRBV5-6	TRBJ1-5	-	TGTGCCAGCAGCTTGGCTCAGGGCGGGGGTCAGCCCCAGCATTTT	CASSLAQGGGQPQHF
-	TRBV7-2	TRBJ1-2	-	TGTGCCAGCAGCCCTACCGGAGGGATAGGCTACACCTTC	CASSPTGGIGYTF
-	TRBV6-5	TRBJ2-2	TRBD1	TGTGCCAGCAGTACAGGGGCCGGGGAGCTGTTTTTT	CASSTGAGELFF
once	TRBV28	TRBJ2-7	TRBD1	TGTGCCAGCAGTTTACGTTTAGGACAGGGGGAGCCCCCCAGCTCCTACGAGCAGTACTTC	CASSLRLGQGEPPSSYEQYF
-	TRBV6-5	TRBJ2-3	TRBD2	TGTGCCAGCAGATCGGGACTAGTGGGCACAGATACGCAGTATTTT	CASRSGLVGTDTQYF
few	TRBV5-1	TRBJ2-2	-	TGCGCCAGCAGTTATACCGGGACACGGACTAGAGCCGGGGAGCTGTTTTTT	CASSYTGTRTRAGELFF
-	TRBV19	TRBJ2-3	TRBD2	TGTGCCAGTAGTAAGAGGACTAGCGGAACTACTAGCACAGATACGCAGTATTTT	CASSKRTSGTTSTDTQYF
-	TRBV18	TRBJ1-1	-	TGTGCCAGCTCACTCGGTTTAGGAGACACTGAAGCTTTCTTT	CASSLGLGDTEAFF
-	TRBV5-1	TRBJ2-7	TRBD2	TGCGCCAGCAGCCGAGGGACTAGCGGGGCCCTCTACGAGCAGTACTTC	CASSRGTSGALYEQYF
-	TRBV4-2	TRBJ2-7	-	TGTGCCAGCAGCCAAGTTAGTCGGGAGAGATCCTACGAGCAGTACTTC	CASSQVSRERSYEQYF
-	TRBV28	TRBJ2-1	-	TGTGCCAGCAGTTTATACCCCCTCGCGAACAATGAGCAGTTCTTC	CASSLYPLANNEQFF
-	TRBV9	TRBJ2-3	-	TGTGCCAGCAGCGTCACACGCACAGATACGCAGTATTTT	CASSVTRTDTQYF
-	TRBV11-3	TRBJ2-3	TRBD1	TGTGCCAGCAGCCAAACAGGGGGCGATTCCGCAGATACGCAGTATTTT	CASSQTGGDSADTQYF
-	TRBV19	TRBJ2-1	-	TGTGCCAGTAGTATTGCGACTAGCTCCTACAATGAGCAGTTCTTC	CASSIATSSYNEQFF
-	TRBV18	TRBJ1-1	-	TGTGCCAGCTCACCAGGAGGGGCGCTTCGAGCTTTCTTT	CASSPGGALRAFF
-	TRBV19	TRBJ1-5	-	TGTGCCAGTAGTAACAGGGTTATTCAGCCCCAGCATTTT	CASSNRVIQPQHF
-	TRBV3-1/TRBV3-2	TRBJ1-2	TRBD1	TGTGCCAGCAGCCAAGAAAGAGGACAGGGGTGGGGCTACACCTTC	CASSQERGQGWGYTF
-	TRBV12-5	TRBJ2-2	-	TGTGCTAGTGGTTTACCCCAGGGGATTCCCGGGGAGCTGTTTTTT	CASGLPQGIPGELFF
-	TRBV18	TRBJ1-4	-	TGTGCCAGCTCACCCGGACTCCAAGGCGCAAAACTGTTTTTT	CASSPGLQGAKLFF
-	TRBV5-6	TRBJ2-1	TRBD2	TGTGCCAGCAGCTTAGTCCTAGCGGGAGAGGGTGAGCAGTTCTTC	CASSLVLAGEGEQFF
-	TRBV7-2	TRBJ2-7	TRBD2	TGTGCCAGCAGCCGGACTAGTTCCTACGAGCAGTACTTC	CASSRTSSYEQYF
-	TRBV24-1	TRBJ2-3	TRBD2	TGTGCCACCAGCCAGAGCGGGAGTAGCACAGATACGCAGTATTTT	CATSQSGSSTDTQYF
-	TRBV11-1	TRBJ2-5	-	TGTGCCAGCAGTTTCCAGGGGAGGGTAGAGACCCAGTACTTC	CASSFQGRVETQYF
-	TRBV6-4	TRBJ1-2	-	TGTGCCAGCAGTGACAGGCAGGGCTATGGCTACACCTTC	CASSDRQGYGYTF
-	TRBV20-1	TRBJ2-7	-	TGCAGTGCTAGTGTTTCTAATACCTACGAGCAGTACTTC	CSASVSNTYEQYF
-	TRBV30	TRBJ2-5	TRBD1	TGTGCCTGGAATGGGGTAGTTGGGCAGGGGGTTCAAGAGACCCAGTACTTC	CAWNGVVGQGVQETQYF
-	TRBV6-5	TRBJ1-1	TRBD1	TGTGCCAGCAGTTCTCCGACAGGGTGGGCTTTCTTT	CASSSPTGWAFF
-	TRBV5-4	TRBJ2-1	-	TGTGCCAGCAGCCCGGAGCTCCCCACTCGGGACAATGAGCAGTTCTTC	CASSPELPTRDNEQFF
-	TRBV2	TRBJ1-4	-	TGTGCCAGCAGACTGGCAGGGGAAAAACTGTTTTTT	CASRLAGEKLFF
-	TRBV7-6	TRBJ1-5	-	TGTGCCAGCAGCCCCAACAGGGGCAATCAGCCCCAGCATTTT	CASSPNRGNQPQHF
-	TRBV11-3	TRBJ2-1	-	TGTGCCAGCAGCGGGCGGGGTCCCGGAGGAGTCGAGCAGTTCTTC	CASSGRGPGGVEQFF
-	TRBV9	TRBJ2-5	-	TGTGCCAGCAGCGTACGGGGAGGGGGAGAGACCCAGTACTTC	CASSVRGGGETQYF
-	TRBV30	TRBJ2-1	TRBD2	TGTGCCTGGAGCGGAGCGGGGCGGTACAATGAGCAGTTCTTC	CAWSGAGRYNEQFF
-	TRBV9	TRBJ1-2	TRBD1	TGTGCCAGCAGCGCCTCGGGACAGCCATATGGCTACACCTTC	CASSASGQPYGYTF
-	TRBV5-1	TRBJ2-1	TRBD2	TGCGCCAGCAGCCCAGGGACTAGCGGGTTCTCCTACAATGAGCAGTTCTTC	CASSPGTSGFSYNEQFF
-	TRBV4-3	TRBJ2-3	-	TGCGCCAGCAGCCAAGATTCGATACGGAGCACAGATACGCAGTATTTT	CASSQDSIRSTDTQYF
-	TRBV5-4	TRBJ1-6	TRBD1	TGTGCCAGCAGCTCCGGGACAGGGACTTCACCCCTCCACTTT	CASSSGTGTSPLHF
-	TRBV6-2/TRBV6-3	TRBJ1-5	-	TGTGCCAGCAGCACAGGGCTGTGGCAGCCCCAGCATTTT	CASSTGLWQPQHF
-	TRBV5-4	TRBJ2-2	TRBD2	TGTGCCAGCAGCCCTCGGGGGGCGGGACTAGCGTCCACCGGGGAGCTGTTTTTT	CASSPRGAGLASTGELFF